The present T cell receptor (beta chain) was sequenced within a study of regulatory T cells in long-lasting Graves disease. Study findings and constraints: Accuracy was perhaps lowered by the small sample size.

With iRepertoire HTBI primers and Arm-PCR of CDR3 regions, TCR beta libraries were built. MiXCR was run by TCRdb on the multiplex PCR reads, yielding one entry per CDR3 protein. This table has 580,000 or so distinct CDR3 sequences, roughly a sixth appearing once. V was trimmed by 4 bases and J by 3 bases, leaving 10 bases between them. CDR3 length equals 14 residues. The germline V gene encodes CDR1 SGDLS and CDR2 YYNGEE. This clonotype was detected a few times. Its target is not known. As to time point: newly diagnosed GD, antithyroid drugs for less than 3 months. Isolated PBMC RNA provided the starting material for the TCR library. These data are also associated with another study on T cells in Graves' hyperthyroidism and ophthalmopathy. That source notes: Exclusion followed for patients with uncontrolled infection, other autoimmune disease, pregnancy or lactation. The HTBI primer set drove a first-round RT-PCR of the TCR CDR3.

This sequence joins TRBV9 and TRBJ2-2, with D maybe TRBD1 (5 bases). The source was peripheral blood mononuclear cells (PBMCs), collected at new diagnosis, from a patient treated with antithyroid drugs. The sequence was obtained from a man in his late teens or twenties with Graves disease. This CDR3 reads CASSPSGHTGELFF. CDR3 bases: TGTGCCAGCAGCCCATCAGGGCACACCGGGGAGCTGTTTTTT. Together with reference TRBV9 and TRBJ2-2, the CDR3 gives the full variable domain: DSGVTQTPKHLITATGQRVTLRCSPRSGDLSVYWYQQSLDQGLQFLIQYYNGEERAKGNILERFSAQQFPDLHSELNLSSLELGDSALYFCASSPSGHTGELFFGEGSRLTVL.